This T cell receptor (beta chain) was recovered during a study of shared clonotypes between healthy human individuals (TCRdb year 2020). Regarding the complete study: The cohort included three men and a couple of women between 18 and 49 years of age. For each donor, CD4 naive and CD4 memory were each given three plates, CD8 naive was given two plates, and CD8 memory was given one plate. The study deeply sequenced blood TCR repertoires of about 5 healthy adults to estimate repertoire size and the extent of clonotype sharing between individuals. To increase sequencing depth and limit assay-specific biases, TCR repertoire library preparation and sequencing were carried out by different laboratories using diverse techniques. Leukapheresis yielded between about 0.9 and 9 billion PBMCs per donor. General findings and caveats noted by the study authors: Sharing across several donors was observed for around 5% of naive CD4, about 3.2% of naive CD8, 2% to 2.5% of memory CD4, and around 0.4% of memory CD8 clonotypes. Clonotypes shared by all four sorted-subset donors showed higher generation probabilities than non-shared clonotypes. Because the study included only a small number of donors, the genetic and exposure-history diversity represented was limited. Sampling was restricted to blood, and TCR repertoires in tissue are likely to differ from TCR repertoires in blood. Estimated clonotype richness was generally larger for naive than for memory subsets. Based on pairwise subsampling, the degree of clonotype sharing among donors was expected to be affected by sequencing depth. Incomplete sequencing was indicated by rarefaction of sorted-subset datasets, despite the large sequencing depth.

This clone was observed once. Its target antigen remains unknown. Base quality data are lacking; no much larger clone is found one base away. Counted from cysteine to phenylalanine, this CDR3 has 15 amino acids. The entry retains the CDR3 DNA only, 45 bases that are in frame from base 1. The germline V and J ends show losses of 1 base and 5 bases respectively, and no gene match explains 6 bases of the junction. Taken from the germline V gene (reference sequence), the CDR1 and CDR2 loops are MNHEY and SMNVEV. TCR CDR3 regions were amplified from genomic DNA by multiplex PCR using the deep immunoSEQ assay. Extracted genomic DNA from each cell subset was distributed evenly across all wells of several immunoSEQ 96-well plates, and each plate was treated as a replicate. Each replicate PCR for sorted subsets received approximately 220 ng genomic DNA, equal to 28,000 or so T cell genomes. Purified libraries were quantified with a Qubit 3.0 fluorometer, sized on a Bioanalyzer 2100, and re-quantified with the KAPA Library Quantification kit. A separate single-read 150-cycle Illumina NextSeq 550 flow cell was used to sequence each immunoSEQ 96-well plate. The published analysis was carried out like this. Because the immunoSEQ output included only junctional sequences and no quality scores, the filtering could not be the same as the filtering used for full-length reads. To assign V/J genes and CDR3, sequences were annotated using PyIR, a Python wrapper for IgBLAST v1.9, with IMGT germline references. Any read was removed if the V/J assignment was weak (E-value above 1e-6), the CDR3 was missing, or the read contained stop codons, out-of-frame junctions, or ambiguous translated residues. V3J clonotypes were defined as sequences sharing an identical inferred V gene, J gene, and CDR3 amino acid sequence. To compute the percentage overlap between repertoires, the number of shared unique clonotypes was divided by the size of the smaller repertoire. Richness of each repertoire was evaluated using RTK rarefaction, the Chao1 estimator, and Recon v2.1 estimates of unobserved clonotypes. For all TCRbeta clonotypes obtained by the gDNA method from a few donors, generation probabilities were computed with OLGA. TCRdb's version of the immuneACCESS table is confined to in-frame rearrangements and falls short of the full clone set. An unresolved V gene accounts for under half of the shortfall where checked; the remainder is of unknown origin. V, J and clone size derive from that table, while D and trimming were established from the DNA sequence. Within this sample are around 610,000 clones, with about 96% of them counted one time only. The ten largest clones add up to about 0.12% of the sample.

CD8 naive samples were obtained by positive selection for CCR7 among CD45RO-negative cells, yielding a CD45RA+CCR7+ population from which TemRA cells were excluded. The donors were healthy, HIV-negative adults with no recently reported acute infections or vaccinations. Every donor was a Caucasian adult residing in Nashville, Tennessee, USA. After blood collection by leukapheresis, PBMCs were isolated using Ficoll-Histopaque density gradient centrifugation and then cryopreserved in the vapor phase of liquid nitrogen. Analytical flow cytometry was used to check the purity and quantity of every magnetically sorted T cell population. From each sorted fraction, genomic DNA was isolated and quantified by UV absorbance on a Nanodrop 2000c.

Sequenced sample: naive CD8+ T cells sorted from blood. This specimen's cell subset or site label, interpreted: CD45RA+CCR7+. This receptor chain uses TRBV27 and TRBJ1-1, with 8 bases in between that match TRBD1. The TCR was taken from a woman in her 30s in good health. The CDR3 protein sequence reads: CASSLFQGARTEAFF. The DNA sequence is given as TGTGCCAGCAGTTTATTTCAGGGGGCACGGACTGAAGCTTTCTTT.